The source of this T cell receptor beta chain is a study of blood T cell repertoires in COVID-19. Study-wide background: T cells, B-cell-depleted T cells, or PBMCs supplied cDNA or gDNA.

This clone showed up just a few times. Clones were read by immunoSEQ multiplex PCR, and TCRdb kept only the in-frame ones, dropping some. This sample yields around 140,000 clones, of which roughly 84% are seen a single time; approximately 1.5% belongs to the top ten. The V gene's germline CDR1 is MNHEY and CDR2 SVGAGI. Trimming took 6 bases from V and 6 from J, leaving 17 bases between them. The CDR3 extends over 15 amino acids. The material sequenced was peripheral blood. The chain uses TRBV6-5 and TRBJ1-4; possibly TRBD1 for D (6 bases). The source of this sequence is a man in his 60s with acute or convalescent COVID-19. The CDR3 nucleotides read TGTGCCAGCAGCACCCACAGGGAAAGGGATGAAAAACTGTTTTTT. Protein: CASSTHRERDEKLFF.